Listed below are T cell receptor beta chains from one sample, sequenced in a study of shared clonotypes between healthy human individuals. Data came from immunoSEQ multiplex PCR; TCRdb stores just in-frame clones and leaves some out. The sample lists about 2 million clones; roughly 95% were seen once. The sample was naive CD4+ T cells sorted from blood. Receptors originate from a man younger than 35 in good health. Both conserved end residues are part of each CDR3.

TRBV5-1	TRBJ2-3	CASSFFGTQYF
TRBV11-2	TRBJ2-3	CASSFWDRGQDTQYF
TRBV10-2	TRBJ2-5	CASARGSRETQYF
TRBV5-6	TRBJ1-1	CANDPGQQAFF
TRBV4-3	TRBJ2-7	CASSQERTMSSYEQYF
TRBV6-5	TRBJ2-5	CASSYSGYETQYF
TRBV27	TRBJ2-7	CASSLFHAGQNTYEQYF
TRBV10-3	TRBJ1-6	CAIRGQGGNSPLHF
TRBV2	TRBJ2-1	CASSYSRVLAGSYNEQFF
TRBV18	TRBJ2-1	CASSPGGYNEQFF
TRBV30	TRBJ1-6	CACQGGGGFNSPLHF
TRBV25-1	TRBJ2-5	CASSPGETQYF
TRBV19	TRBJ1-2	CASSMLGDRSLRGYTF
TRBV5-4	TRBJ1-2	CASSGIAGETYGYTF
TRBV11-2	TRBJ2-7	CASSLMDATYEQYF
TRBV25-1	TRBJ2-7	CASSDLSRTGSYEQYF
TRBV7-9	TRBJ2-3	CASSPAWGGEDTQYF
TRBV6-5	TRBJ2-7	CASSYTGQGPEEQYF
TRBV7-9	TRBJ2-3	CASRERVADTQYF
TRBV19	TRBJ1-6	CATSNREYNSPLHF
TRBV30	TRBJ2-7	CAWSSLIDRGTYYEQYF
TRBV5-1	TRBJ2-1	CASSFTSGSYNEQFF
TRBV5-1	TRBJ2-1	CASSSAGAVNEQFF
TRBV6-5	TRBJ1-2	CASSFSPNYGYTF
TRBV18	TRBJ2-3	CASSFGGSTDTQYF
TRBV28	TRBJ2-7	CASTPTGFSYEQYF
TRBV29-1	TRBJ2-5	CSVRPSGHQETQYF
TRBV5-1	TRBJ1-3	CASSSGQGGSGNTIYF
TRBV28	TRBJ1-1	CASSSDSPRYTEAFF
TRBV19	TRBJ2-7	CASSLAGRSYEQYF
TRBV5-4	TRBJ2-3	CASSLASTDTQYF
TRBV5-1	TRBJ2-1	CASSLGLAGPSYNEQFF
TRBV11-1	TRBJ2-7	CASSTRQGSYEQYF
TRBV25-1	TRBJ2-2	CASSERPTGELFF
TRBV30	TRBJ2-1	CAWSSRGDYNEQFF
TRBV6-6	TRBJ1-1	CASRERQGRSTEAFF
TRBV5-1	TRBJ1-3	CASSLAGGALAGNTIYF
TRBV29-1	TRBJ1-1	CSVGTFWQRRTEAFF
TRBV29-1	TRBJ2-7	CSVEDLEPGQGFNEQYF
TRBV27	TRBJ2-5	CASSLSPLAGVHETQYF
TRBV4-1	TRBJ1-4	CASSQEEGEKLFF
TRBV10-3	TRBJ1-3	CAISPRVQLGNTIYF
TRBV18	TRBJ2-7	CASSPGGQGYEQYF
TRBV5-4	TRBJ1-2	CASSPPGAGGYTF
TRBV7-9	TRBJ1-1	CASSLGQNTEAFF
TRBV30	TRBJ2-5	CAWSDPGETQYF
TRBV30	TRBJ2-7	CAWSPTVNEQYF
TRBV6-5	TRBJ1-3	CASSSTGDSGNTIYF
TRBV28	TRBJ1-3	CASSLDVRAGNTIYF
TRBV6-5	TRBJ2-4	CASSYHRGDAKNIQYF
TRBV4-2	TRBJ1-1	CASSWDRMNTEAFF
TRBV6-5	TRBJ1-4	CASSRWRINEKLFF